The TCR beta chain described here comes from a study of cytomegalovirus exposure and HLA in healthy donors. Per the germline V gene, CDR1 is MNHEY and CDR2 is SMNVEV (reference sequence). Trimming took off 4 bases at V and 2 bases at J, with 8 bases between the two ends. This CDR3 comprises 13 residues. PCR used 60 Vbeta primers and 13 Jbeta primers. Clones were read by immunoSEQ multiplex PCR, and TCRdb kept only the in-frame ones, dropping some. This sample has approximately 170,000 clones, with approximately 81% found just once. This receptor was taken from a male donor in good health and CMV-seronegative. This sequence joins TRBV27 and TRBJ1-2; D not certain. The specimen sequenced was PBMCs. Here the CDR3 reads CASSYRVNYGYTF. The CDR3 coding sequence is TGTGCCAGCAGTTACAGAGTGAACTATGGCTACACCTTC.